Shown below are 13 T cell receptor beta chains from a single sample sequenced in a study of technical replicates of blood from a few donors. Data came from immunoSEQ multiplex PCR; TCRdb stores just in-frame clones and leaves some out. The table lists over 65,000 clones, almost 98% of them singletons. The sequencing input was T cells isolated from PBMCs. The receptors shown here come from a human donor in good health.

This chain connects TRBV30 to TRBJ2-2, with TRBD2 matching 11 bases. The CDR3 loop spans 16 amino acids. The V gene end was trimmed by 2 bases and the J gene end by 1 base; junction bases not matched to a gene: 3. CDR1 is GTSNPN, CDR2 SVGIG, per germline (reference sequence). The CDR3 protein is CAWSQGLAGNTGELFF. CDR3 sequence (DNA): TGTGCCTGGAGTCAAGGACTAGCGGGGAACACCGGGGAGCTGTTTTTT.

The rearrangement links TRBV9 to TRBJ2-3; D not certain. V shed 1 base and J shed 3 bases, with 12 bases lying between them. The V gene's germline CDR1 is SGDLS and CDR2 YYNGEE. The length of the CDR3 is 15 residues. As DNA, the CDR3 is TGTGCCAGCAGCGTAAGCGATTTTCGGACAGATACGCAGTATTTT. It yields the protein CASSVSDFRTDTQYF.

The chain links TRBV18 to TRBJ2-7, with D possibly being TRBD2 (5 bases). Trimming stripped 3 bases from V and 7 bases from J, with 16 bases between. The CDR3 has 14 residues. Germline values: CDR1 KGHSH, CDR2 LQKENI. In nucleotides, the CDR3 is TGTGCCAGCTCACCTTGGGAGCTTCCGGGGGAGCAGTACTTC. This translates into CASSPWELPGEQYF.

The gene calls are TRBV11-2 and TRBJ2-7, with 8 bases matching TRBD2. This CDR3 comprises 15 residues. CDR1 and CDR2 (germline): SGHAT, FQNNGV. V gave up 6 bases and J gave up 1 base; unmatched junction bases: 8. In DNA form, the CDR3 reads TGTGCCAGCAGGACGGGACTAGGTAAATCCTACGAGCAGTACTTC. Its translation is CASRTGLGKSYEQYF.

This chain joins TRBV11-3 and TRBJ2-1, with D perhaps TRBD2 (5 bases). Between the trimmed V and J ends, which lost 1 base and 3 bases, there was a span of 13 bases. CDR1 SGHNT and CDR2 YENEEA come from the germline V gene. The CDR3 sequence is 16 residues long. The CDR3 bases are TGTGCCAGCAGCTTAGGGCATCGGGGTAGCTACAATGAGCAGTTCTTC. Amino acid sequence: CASSLGHRGSYNEQFF. Supplemented by reference TRBV11-3 and TRBJ2-1, the full variable domain reads EAGVVQSPRYKIIEKKQPVAFWCNPISGHNTLYWYLQNLGQGPELLIRYENEEAVDDSQLPKDRFSAERLKGVDSTLKIQPAELGDSAVYLCASSLGHRGSYNEQFFGPGTRLTVL.

The chain carries TRBV30 and TRBJ1-1; TRBD1 is a possible D gene (5 bases). Germline assignment: CDR1 GTSNPN and CDR2 SVGIG (reference sequence). This CDR3 contains 12 residues. V gave up 4 bases and J gave up 4 bases, with 10 bases separating them. The CDR3 spells CAWTRGGTEAFF. The CDR3 coding sequence is TGTGCCTGGACTAGGGGCGGCACTGAAGCTTTCTTT.

V is TRBV15 and J is TRBJ2-1, with a possible D match to TRBD2 (5 bases). The germline gives CDR1 LNHNV, CDR2 YYDKDF (reference sequence). V was pared by 2 bases and J by 8 bases, with 13 bases between. There are 14 residues in the CDR3. CDR3 sequence reads: CATSRSGGRDEQFF. DNA of the CDR3: TGTGCCACCAGCAGAAGCGGAGGCCGGGATGAGCAGTTCTTC.

This clone showed up just a few times. This chain connects TRBV5-4 to TRBJ2-5, with 14 positions matching TRBD2. This CDR3 contains 16 residues. CDR1 SGHNT and CDR2 YYREEE come from the germline V gene (reference sequence). Trimming at V came to 7 bases and at J to 0 bases, leaving 5 bases not matched to a gene. The CDR3 loop is CASGGLAGGNQETQYF. The CDR3 nucleotides read TGTGCCAGCGGAGGACTAGCGGGGGGAAACCAAGAGACCCAGTACTTC.

This sequence joins TRBV11-3 and TRBJ2-2; TRBD2 agrees at 10 bases. Trimming at V came to 10 bases and at J to 0 bases, leaving 11 bases not matched to a gene. This CDR3 is 17 amino acids long. The germline gives CDR1 SGHNT, CDR2 YENEEA. The CDR3 sequence is CATEASGGKTNTGELFF. As DNA, the CDR3 is TGTGCCACGGAGGCTAGCGGGGGTAAAACGAACACCGGGGAGCTGTTTTTT. Together with reference TRBV11-3 and TRBJ2-2, the CDR3 gives the full variable domain: EAGVVQSPRYKIIEKKQPVAFWCNPISGHNTLYWYLQNLGQGPELLIRYENEEAVDDSQLPKDRFSAERLKGVDSTLKIQPAELGDSAVYLCATEASGGKTNTGELFFGEGSRLTVL.

The V gene is TRBV11-3, the J gene TRBJ2-7, with D tentatively TRBD2 (6 bases). CDR3 length: 14 residues. The V end was cut by 3 bases, the J end by 5 bases, with 14 bases between. The germline CDR1 and CDR2 sequences are SGHNT and YENEEA. CDR3 DNA: TGTGCCAGCAGCTTCCGGGGGAGAGCCCACGAGCAGTACTTC. Translated: CASSFRGRAHEQYF.

V is TRBV18 and J is TRBJ2-5, with D perhaps matching TRBD2 (5 bases). V lost 2 bases to trimming and J lost 5 bases, with 12 bases between them. This CDR3 region has 14 residues. Germline assignment: CDR1 KGHSH and CDR2 LQKENI. CDR3 bases: TGTGCCAGCTCACCAAGGGAGCTGGGTGAGACCCAGTACTTC. It yields the protein CASSPRELGETQYF.

The gene calls are TRBV21-1 and TRBJ1-1; no check of the table's D call, TRBD1, against the DNA was made. TRBV21-1 is given as a pseudogene. The CDR3 is 15 amino acids. The CDR3 sequence is CASSDRDRGPPEAFF. The CDR3 DNA reads TGTGCCAGCAGCGACCGGGACAGGGGTCCCCCTGAAGCTTTCTTT.

CDR3 in DNA: TGTGCCAGCAGCCCCAAGCTCCCGGACACTGAAGCTTTCTTT. This encodes CASSPKLPDTEAFF. This rearrangement joins TRBV7-8 to TRBJ1-1; D is ambiguous. CDR3 length: 14 amino acids. From germline, CDR1 is SGHVS and CDR2 FQNEAQ. Trimming took off 5 bases at V and 3 bases at J, with 13 bases between the two ends.